Presented here are 28 T cell receptor beta chains from one specimen sequenced in a study of chemoradiotherapy in HPV16-positive cancers. TCRdb's copy holds only in-frame clones and misses some; the assay was immunoSEQ multiplex PCR. In the table there are fewer than 8,000 clones, about 89% of which are singletons. The specimen was collected from a patient who underwent chemoradiotherapy. These receptors were obtained from a human donor with HPV-associated anogenital cancer.

This chain joins TRBV6-6 and TRBJ2-3, with 7 positions matching TRBD2. The V segment lost 6 bases and the J segment 10 bases; nucleotides outside the gene matches: 4. The CDR3 is made up of 11 amino acids. Germline lookup yields CDR1 MNHNY and CDR2 SVGAGI (reference sequence). CDR3 coding DNA: TGTGCCAGCAGCCCGGGAGGTCCGCAGTATTTT. Protein product: CASSPGGPQYF.

The chain uses TRBV7-9 and TRBJ1-1; D is unclear. The germline gives CDR1 SEHNR, CDR2 FQNEAQ (reference sequence). CDR3 size: 13 residues. Trimming pared 8 bases from V and 0 bases from J, leaving 10 bases between. The CDR3 DNA sequence: TGTGCCAGCGGAGGCCAGATGAACACTGAAGCTTTCTTT. Amino acid sequence: CASGGQMNTEAFF.

This clone appeared a single time. This chain joins TRBV2 and TRBJ1-1, with a tentative D call TRBD1 (5 bases). Germline loops: CDR1 SNHLY, CDR2 FYNNEI. With 7 bases removed from V and 3 bases from J, the gap between germline ends came to 9 bases. The CDR3 sequence is 12 residues long. CDR3: CASNWGYTEAFF. CDR3 sequence (DNA): TGTGCCAGCAACTGGGGGTACACTGAAGCTTTCTTT.

The chain joins TRBV25-1 to TRBJ2-7; D possibly matches TRBD1 or TRBD2 (5 bases each). With 2 bases removed from V and 0 bases from J, the gap between germline ends came to 14 bases. Germline V gene data show CDR1 as MGHDK and CDR2 as SYGVNS. The CDR3 runs to 16 residues. The CDR3: CASSEGPGTRSYEQYF. DNA of the CDR3: TGTGCCAGCAGTGAAGGTCCGGGGACGCGCTCCTACGAGCAGTACTTC.

The V call is TRBV4-1, the J call TRBJ1-6, with 8 bases that match TRBD1. CDR3 length: 14 amino acids. Unmatched junction bases numbered 2, after V lost 3 bases and J lost 7 bases. In germline, CDR1 is MGHRA, CDR2 YSYEKL. The CDR3 region is CASSHTGGNSPLHF. In DNA form, the CDR3 reads TGCGCCAGCAGCCACACAGGGGGGAATTCACCCCTCCACTTT.

V and J are TRBV28 and TRBJ2-1; 8 nucleotides align to TRBD2. CDR1 is MDHEN and CDR2 is SYDVKM in the germline V gene. V lost 1 base to trimming and J lost 0 bases; unmatched junction nucleotides: 5. The CDR3 length is 17 residues. CDR3 nucleotide sequence: TGTGCCAGCAGTTTATACCCGGGGGGGTACTCCTACAATGAGCAGTTCTTC. It codes for CASSLYPGGYSYNEQFF.

The chain employs TRBV7-7 and TRBJ2-5, with D perhaps being TRBD1 or TRBD2 (6 bases each). V lost 4 bases, J lost 5 bases, and 14 bases lay in between. Germline lookup yields CDR1 SSHAT and CDR2 FNYEAQ (reference sequence). The CDR3 has 14 amino acids. The CDR3 DNA follows: TGTGCCAGCAGCTCCCCGGGGGCGGGGGAGACCCAGTACTTC. It encodes CASSSPGAGETQYF. The whole variable domain, remainder taken from reference TRBV7-7 and TRBJ2-5, is GAGVSQSPRYKVTKRGQDVTLRCDPISSHATLYWYQQALGQGPEFLTYFNYEAQPDKSGLPSDRFSAERPEGSISTLTIQRTEQRDSAMYRCASSSPGAGETQYFGPGTRLLVL.

This chain uses TRBV10-3 with TRBJ2-3, with 11 bases lining up with TRBD2. Germline V lookup: CDR1 ENHRY, CDR2 SYGVKD. Unmatched junction bases numbered 5, after V lost 4 bases and J lost 2 bases. The CDR3 spans 16 residues. The CDR3 DNA reads as TGTGCCATCAGTGCAACTAGCGGGGGCCCCACAGATACGCAGTATTTT. Translating it yields CAISATSGGPTDTQYF.

The chain carries TRBV7-9 and TRBJ2-1, with D possibly matching TRBD2 (5 bases). The length of the CDR3 is 11 residues. The V gene lost 7 bases and the J gene lost 9 bases, with 10 bases spanning the gap. Germline V gives CDR1 SEHNR, CDR2 FQNEAQ (reference sequence). In DNA, the CDR3 is TGTGCCAGCACTAGCTTTGGTGAGCAGTTCTTC. Translation: CASTSFGEQFF.

The V and J genes are TRBV29-1 and TRBJ1-1, with D tentatively TRBD1 (5 bases). Trimming removed 6 bases from V and 1 base from J, with 15 bases in between. Germline-derived CDR1 and CDR2 are SQVTM and ANQGSEA. The CDR3 consists of 14 residues. In DNA, the CDR3 is TGCAGCGTGGGGGTAGGAGGACAGAACACTGAAGCTTTCTTT. It translates to CSVGVGGQNTEAFF.

This clone appeared a few times. This chain uses TRBV7-2 with TRBJ2-1, with 7 nucleotides matching TRBD2. The CDR3 contains 18 residues. Trimming cost V 1 base and J 8 bases; bases outside gene matches: 17. Germline V gene data show CDR1 as SGHTA and CDR2 as FQGNSA. The chain's CDR3 is CASSLGTRGSFRMDEQFF. The CDR3 DNA is TGTGCCAGCAGCTTAGGTACTCGCGGGAGTTTTCGGATGGATGAGCAGTTCTTC.

V is TRBV25-1 and J is TRBJ2-1; the match to TRBD2 covers 7 bases. The junction had 16 bases not matched to a gene; V was cut back by 5 bases and J by 6 bases. The CDR3 runs 17 residues. The germline gives CDR1 MGHDK, CDR2 SYGVNS. CDR3 protein: CASSTHGPGTTINEQFF. CDR3 in DNA: TGTGCCAGCAGTACCCACGGTCCCGGGACTACCATCAATGAGCAGTTCTTC.

The V gene is TRBV30, the J gene TRBJ1-1, with D unresolved. In germline, CDR1 is GTSNPN, CDR2 SVGIG (reference sequence). The CDR3 runs to 14 residues. Deletions cut 3 bases from V and 5 bases from J, with 16 bases between. CDR3 bases: TGTGCCTGGAGCAAAGACGGAGTTCGGACTGAAGCTTTCTTT. It encodes CAWSKDGVRTEAFF.

The chain uses TRBV15 and TRBJ1-2, with a possible D match to TRBD1 (5 bases). The CDR3 is 14 residues long. With 0 bases removed from V and 10 bases from J, the gap between germline ends came to 15 bases. Germline assignment: CDR1 LNHNV and CDR2 YYDKDF (reference sequence). The CDR3 DNA follows: TGTGCCACCAGCAGAGAACTTAGGACGGGGGACTACACCTTC. Residues: CATSRELRTGDYTF.

This chain joins TRBV5-6 and TRBJ1-2; tentatively, D is TRBD1 (5 bases). CDR1 and CDR2 from the germline V gene are SGHDT and YYEEEE. Trimming left V 4 bases short and J 5 bases short, with 9 bases between. This CDR3 has 12 amino acids. CDR3 nucleotides: TGTGCCAGCAGCAGTACAGGTTATGGCTACACCTTC. Protein: CASSSTGYGYTF.

The chain combines TRBV6-5 with TRBJ2-3, with TRBD2 matching over 8 bases. Germline V gene sequence: CDR1 MNHEY, CDR2 SVGAGI. The CDR3 has 15 amino acids. The junction had 1 base not matched to a gene; V was cut back by 0 bases and J by 2 bases. In DNA, the CDR3 is TGTGCCAGCAGTTACTCTAGCGGGAACACAGATACGCAGTATTTT. This codes for CASSYSSGNTDTQYF.

The V and J genes are TRBV27 and TRBJ1-5, with unresolved D. Germline-derived CDR1 and CDR2 are MNHEY and SMNVEV (reference sequence). CDR3 length: 14 residues. V lost 2 bases, J lost 3 bases, and 8 bases lay in between. The CDR3, as DNA: TGTGCCAGCAGTTTACAGGCCTACAATCAGCCCCAGCATTTT. Amino acid sequence: CASSLQAYNQPQHF.

The V and J genes are TRBV25-1 and TRBJ2-3; D might be TRBD2 (7 bases). The CDR3 sequence is 15 residues long. The V end lost 2 bases, the J end lost 2 bases, and 11 bases lay between the germline ends. Per germline, CDR1 MGHDK and CDR2 SYGVNS. CDR3 region: CASSEGGGPTDTQYF. CDR3 coding DNA: TGTGCCAGCAGTGAAGGCGGGGGCCCCACAGATACGCAGTATTTT.

J is TRBJ1-5 and V is TRBV28; 8 positions agree with TRBD1. Germline V lookup: CDR1 MDHEN, CDR2 SYDVKM. V lost 6 bases, J lost 7 bases, and 5 bases stayed unmatched. The CDR3 runs to 13 residues. This CDR3 is CASRDRGEQPQHF. CDR3 nucleotides: TGTGCCAGCAGAGACAGGGGCGAACAGCCCCAGCATTTT.

The rearrangement links TRBV7-8 to TRBJ2-3; no firm D call. V was shortened by 1 base and J by 1 base, with 3 bases between the two germline ends. Germline-derived CDR1 and CDR2 are SGHVS and FQNEAQ. The CDR3 totals 13 residues. The DNA of the CDR3 is TGTGCCAGCAGCTTAGTTCGCACAGATACGCAGTATTTT. Residues: CASSLVRTDTQYF.

J is TRBJ1-3 and V is TRBV5-1; TRBD1 might be the D (6 bases). Germline CDR1 and CDR2: SGHRS and YFSETQ. This CDR3 comprises 15 residues. V lost 4 bases, J lost 0 bases, and 11 bases lay in between. The DNA for the CDR3 is TGCGCCAGCAGCCTACAACAGGGCTCTGGAAACACCATATATTTT. Residues: CASSLQQGSGNTIYF. The variable domain in full, with the rest retrieved from reference TRBV5-1 and TRBJ1-3, is KAGVTQTPRYLIKTRGQQVTLSCSPISGHRSVSWYQQTPGQGLQFLFEYFSETQRNKGNFPGRFSGRQFSNSRSEMNVSTLELGDSALYLCASSLQQGSGNTIYFGEGSWLTVV.

The table lists this clone with a count of one. This chain uses TRBV5-1 with TRBJ2-1, with D perhaps TRBD2 (7 bases). This CDR3 spans 16 amino acids. Germline CDR1 SGHRS, CDR2 YFSETQ. Trimming shortened V by 6 bases and J by 8 bases, and 24 bases separated the two germline ends. The CDR3 here is CASTDEGVGGGYEQFF. Written as DNA, the CDR3 is TGCGCCAGCACCGACGAGGGGGTGGGAGGGGGATATGAGCAGTTCTTC.

This chain connects TRBV5-4 to TRBJ1-1, with D perhaps matching TRBD1 (6 bases). This CDR3 is 15 amino acids long. V shed 4 bases and J shed 1 base, with 14 bases lying between them. Germline V gene lookup returns CDR1 SGHNT and CDR2 YYREEE (reference sequence). Written as DNA, the CDR3 is TGTGCCAGCAGCAACGTGGGACAAACGAACACTGAAGCTTTCTTT. It codes for CASSNVGQTNTEAFF.

The J gene is TRBJ1-2, the V gene TRBV10-3; TRBD1 might be the D (5 bases). The germline gives CDR1 ENHRY, CDR2 SYGVKD. V gave up 4 bases and J gave up 3 bases, with 9 bases separating them. The CDR3 has 13 amino acids. For the CDR3, the DNA is TGTGCCATCAGTGTAGGGGTGGACTATGGCTACACCTTC. Its protein product is CAISVGVDYGYTF.

This chain connects TRBV11-3 to TRBJ2-1; D is unresolved. Trimming left V 5 bases short and J 0 bases short, with 8 bases between. Germline-derived CDR1 and CDR2 are SGHNT and YENEEA. This CDR3 is 14 amino acids long. CDR3: CASSQVGSYNEQFF. The DNA of the CDR3 is TGTGCCAGCAGCCAGGTCGGCTCCTACAATGAGCAGTTCTTC.

This chain connects TRBV6-1 to TRBJ1-4; TRBD1 is a possible D gene (6 bases). From germline, CDR1 is MNHNS and CDR2 SASEGT. The V and J ends lost 6 bases and 4 bases respectively, with 12 bases between them. The CDR3 length is 14 residues. Written as DNA, the CDR3 is TGTGCCAGCAGAGGGGACAACTTTAATGAAAAACTGTTTTTT. Protein product: CASRGDNFNEKLFF.

The rearrangement uses TRBV7-6 and TRBJ2-4; TRBD2 agrees at 9 bases. This CDR3 has 17 residues. Per the germline V gene, CDR1 is SGHVS and CDR2 is FNYEAQ. Trimming at V came to 7 bases and at J to 7 bases, leaving 17 bases not matched to a gene. DNA of the CDR3: TGTGCCAGCACCGGGATTAGCGGGGGCCCCACTATCAACATTCAGTACTTC. It yields the protein CASTGISGGPTINIQYF.

The chain carries TRBV2 and TRBJ2-2, with D tentatively TRBD1 (6 bases). Germline assignment: CDR1 SNHLY and CDR2 FYNNEI. This CDR3 has 15 amino acids. Deletions cut 5 bases from V and 13 bases from J, with 23 bases between. CDR3 sequence reads: CASSYDRIPTVGLFF. The CDR3 bases are TGTGCCAGCAGTTATGACAGGATACCCACCGTTGGGCTGTTTTTT.